The sequence of this TCR beta chain was determined in a study of CD8+ T cells in alopecia areata. Overall study findings and caveats: Lesional scalp displayed greater clonality than normal scalp, most notably in alopecia totalis/universalis. Although TCR sharing was seen in mice, sharing across patients was less clear, possibly for HLA-related reasons.

Treatment specified: oral pan-JAK inhibitor, 5-10 mg twice daily. In the case of this clone: Its target is not known.

RNA was isolated and reverse transcribed to cDNA, the sequencing template. Assay: immunoSEQ multiplex PCR; the TCRdb copy retains only in-frame clones and omits some. The top ten clones hold about 2.6% of a sample with about 210,000 clones, about 40% of them seen once. V was clipped by 3 bases and J by 6 bases, with 9 bases between them. CDR1 GTSNPN and CDR2 SVGIG come from the germline V gene (reference sequence). The CDR3 runs to 12 residues. This TCR derives from a human donor with alopecia areata. Sequenced here: CD4+ T cells sorted from blood, sampled at approximately week 36, from a patient treated with tofacitinib. The chain recombines TRBV30 with TRBJ1-5; D gene uncertain. The DNA of the CDR3 is TGTGCCTGGAGCCCCGGAGGTCAGCCCCAGCATTTT. It is translated as CAWSPGGQPQHF. Full variable domain (missing parts from reference TRBV30 and TRBJ1-5): SQTIHQWPATLVQPVGSPLSLECTVEGTSNPNLYWYRQAAGRGLQLLFYSVGIGQISSEVPQNLSASRPQDRQFILSSKKLLLSDSGFYLCAWSPGGQPQHFGDGTRLSIL.